This T cell receptor beta chain derives from a study of T cell repertoires in cytomegalovirus infection. Broader study findings: CMV-specific TCR beta clonotypes restricted by HLA-C dominated the ex vivo response.

V trimming: 5 bases; J trimming: 7 bases; junction bases outside the gene matches: 10. CDR1 SGHVS and CDR2 FQNEAQ come from the germline V gene. The CDR3 has 15 amino acids. TCRdb reprocessed the reads via MiXCR and lists one record per CDR3 protein. The sample has about 920,000 distinct CDR3 sequences, roughly a third seen once. With regard to this clonotype: Its antigen is not known. A read error is possible here, since a much larger clone lies one base away.

The input for sequencing was cultured CD8+ T cells from PBMCs, taken from culture after CMV antigen stimulation. The TCR sequence derives from a human donor in good health (CMV status not recorded). Some clones in this sample may be carry-over from other donors' samples. The genes are TRBV7-8 and TRBJ2-1; 8 nucleotides align to TRBD1. The CDR3 bases are TGTGCCAGCAGCCCGTGGACAGGGTGGAAGAATGAGCAGTTCTTC. Translating it yields CASSPWTGWKNEQFF.